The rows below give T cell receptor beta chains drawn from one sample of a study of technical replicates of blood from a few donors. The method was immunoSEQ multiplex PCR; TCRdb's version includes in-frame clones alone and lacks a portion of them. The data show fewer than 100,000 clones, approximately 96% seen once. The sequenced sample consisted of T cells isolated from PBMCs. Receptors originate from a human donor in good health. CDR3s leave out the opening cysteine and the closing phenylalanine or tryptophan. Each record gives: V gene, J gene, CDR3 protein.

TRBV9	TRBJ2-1	ASSPGTSGNEQF
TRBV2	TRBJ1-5	ARGTAINQPQH
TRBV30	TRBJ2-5	AWRYRETQY
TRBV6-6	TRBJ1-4	ASTGTRGEKLF
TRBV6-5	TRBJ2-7	ASSYSSRGWQY
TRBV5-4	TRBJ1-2	ASSQPGTVSHGYT
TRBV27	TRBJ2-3	ASSWSSDTDTQY
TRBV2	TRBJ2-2	ASNTYGAGGTGELF
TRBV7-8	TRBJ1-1	ASSSRGRGMNTEAF
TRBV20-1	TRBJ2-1	SARISREQF
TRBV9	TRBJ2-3	ASSVGASGSTDTQY
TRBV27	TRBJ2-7	ASSLTGTVEQY
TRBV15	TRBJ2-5	ATTSTGQETQY
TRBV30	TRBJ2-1	AWSVPGLALAGRF
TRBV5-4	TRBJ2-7	ASSLGTSGGPRTWEQY
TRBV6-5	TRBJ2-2	ASTLLADNTGELF
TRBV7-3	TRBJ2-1	ASSLNSGGSRGEQF
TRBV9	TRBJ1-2	ASGGYDPGQESYGYT
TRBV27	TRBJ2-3	ASSLAGGLYTDTQY
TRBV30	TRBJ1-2	AWTGSYYGYT
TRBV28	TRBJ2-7	ASSLSWQGGHEQY
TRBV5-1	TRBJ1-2	ASSLERVYGYT
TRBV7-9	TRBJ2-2	ASSLGYRGQDTGELF
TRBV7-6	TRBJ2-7	ASSLDRRTGTYEQY
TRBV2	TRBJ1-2	ARRTGPNYGYT
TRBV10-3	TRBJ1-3	ATGSAGVHSGNTIY
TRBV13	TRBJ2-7	ASSPGLEAYEQY
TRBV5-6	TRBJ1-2	ASSRTTYGYT
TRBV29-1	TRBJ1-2	SAEDRVAAT
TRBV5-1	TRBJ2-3	ASSLGLAGLDTQY
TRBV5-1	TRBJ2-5	ASSTWTGLAETQY
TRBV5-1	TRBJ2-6	ASSLALLRGSGANVLT
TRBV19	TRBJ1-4	ASSIDRTREKLF
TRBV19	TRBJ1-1	ATGEGMNTEAF
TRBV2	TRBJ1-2	ASRQQDIYGYT
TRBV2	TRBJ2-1	ASSGTSGTYNEQF
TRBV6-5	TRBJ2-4	ASGTGEGSIQY
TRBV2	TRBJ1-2	ASSSAKNYGYT
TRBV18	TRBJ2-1	ASSLRDSYNEQF
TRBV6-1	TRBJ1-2	ASRRESNYGYT
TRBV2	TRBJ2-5	ASSRDNQETQY
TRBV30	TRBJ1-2	AWSVGGAGYT
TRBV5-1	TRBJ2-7	ASSLGTVSYEQY
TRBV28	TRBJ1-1	ASSLQGFGTEAF
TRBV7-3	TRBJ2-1	ASSFLAGVNEQF
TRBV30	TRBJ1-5	AWSVGGDGQPQH
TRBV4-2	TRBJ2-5	ATRAGDETQY
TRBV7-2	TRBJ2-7	ASSPSGMPSYEQY
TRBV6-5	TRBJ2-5	ASGGGGRGETQY
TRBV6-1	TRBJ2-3	ASNGLAGTDTQY
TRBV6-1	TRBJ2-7	ASSPGLDMGEQY